These 32 T cell receptor beta chains share one sample of origin, sequenced in a study of T cells in Graves' hyperthyroidism and ophthalmopathy. TCR beta CDR3 regions were amplified from RNA. Primed by the HTBI set, a first-round RT-PCR was run on the TCR CDR3. MiXCR, applied by TCRdb to the multiplex PCR reads, yields one record per CDR3 protein. This repertoire shows approximately 300,000 distinct CDR3 sequences, approximately 16% found once; its top ten account for around 34%. The specimen sequenced was blood. These receptors originate from a man aged 25 to 45 with Graves' hyperthyroidism.

In its sample, this clonotype was seen many times. The rearrangement links TRBV12-3 or TRBV12-4 to TRBJ2-1; a possible D gene is TRBD1 (7 bases). V lost 6 bases, J lost 12 bases, and 15 bases lay in between. The CDR3 totals 12 residues. This chain's CDR3 is CASSTNRGGQFF. The CDR3 bases are TGTGCCAGCAGCACTAACAGGGGAGGGCAGTTCTTC.

This clonotype came up many times. The gene calls are TRBV5-1 and TRBJ2-7, with unresolved D. From germline, CDR1 is SGHRS and CDR2 YFSETQ. With 1 base removed from V and 7 bases from J, the gap between germline ends came to 12 bases. The CDR3 length is 13 residues. CDR3 sequence: CASSLLGKEEQYF. CDR3 in DNA: TGCGCCAGCAGCTTGTTGGGAAAGGAGGAGCAGTACTTC.

Comments on this clonotype: Relative to the germline gene, one junction end is altered; a read error may explain this. The rearrangement links TRBV6-1 to TRBJ1-5; 9 nucleotides agree with TRBD1. Germline CDR1 MNHNS, CDR2 SASEGT. The CDR3 length is 14 residues. DNA of the CDR3: TGTGCCAACAGTCGACAGGGGGGCAATCAGCCCCAGCATTTT. Protein sequence: CANSRQGGNQPQHF.

The chain employs TRBV19 and TRBJ2-1; no clear D gene. V gave up 2 bases and J gave up 9 bases, with 8 bases separating them. CDR3 length equals 12 residues. CDR1 and CDR2 (germline): LNHDA, SQIVND (reference sequence). The CDR3 coding sequence is TGTGCCAGTAGTATAATTCCAAGTGAGCAGTTCTTC. Amino acids: CASSIIPSEQFF.

This clonotype was recorded many times. V usage is TRBV24-1 and J usage is TRBJ1-5, with D perhaps TRBD1 (5 bases). The CDR3 consists of 13 residues. Germline CDR1 reads KGHDR; CDR2 reads SFDVKD. Trimming took 9 bases from V and 4 from J, leaving 12 bases between them. CDR3 sequence (DNA): TGTGCCACCTCCTTTGGGGGTAATCAGCCCCAGCATTTT. It translates to CATSFGGNQPQHF.

In its sample, this clonotype was seen many times. The J gene is TRBJ2-5, the V gene TRBV24-1, with D tentatively TRBD2 (5 bases). Germline-derived CDR1 and CDR2 are KGHDR and SFDVKD. CDR3 size: 13 residues. V was pared by 6 bases and J by 1 base, with 8 bases between. The CDR3 spells CATSTGSQETQYF. The DNA of the CDR3 is TGTGCCACCAGTACGGGATCCCAAGAGACCCAGTACTTC.

This clonotype was detected many times. The chain has TRBV20-1 and TRBJ1-2; tentatively, D is TRBD1 (5 bases). Deletions cut 5 bases from V and 6 bases from J, with 16 bases between. This CDR3 has 13 amino acids. Germline loops: CDR1 DFQATT, CDR2 SNEGSKA (reference sequence). Here the CDR3 DNA reads TGCAGTGCTCCGACCCCCCAGGGCGATGGCTACACCTTC. As protein: CSAPTPQGDGYTF.

The genes are TRBV7-6 and TRBJ1-2; no definite D call. The CDR3 is 15 residues long. CDR1 and CDR2 from the germline V gene are SGHVS and FNYEAQ. The V and J ends lost 2 bases and 0 bases respectively, with 10 bases between them. CDR3 sequence (DNA): TGTGCCAGCAGCTTATCGGCAGGCGCTAACTATGGCTACACCTTC. Translated: CASSLSAGANYGYTF.

This chain uses TRBV10-3 with TRBJ2-3; D is uncertain. The CDR3 is 12 amino acids. Germline CDR1 reads ENHRY; CDR2 reads SYGVKD. Trimming took 3 bases from V and 6 from J, leaving 7 bases between them. The CDR3 DNA reads TGTGCCATCAGTGAAAGGTTGGATACGCAGTATTTT. This gives the protein CAISERLDTQYF.

This clonotype was observed at least ten times. This chain uses TRBV27 with TRBJ2-1; 9 nucleotides align to TRBD2. The J segment lost 10 bases and the V segment lost 5 bases, leaving 18 bases of the junction unmatched. The germline V gene has CDR1 MNHEY and CDR2 SMNVEV (reference sequence). The CDR3 totals 17 residues. In DNA, the CDR3 is TGTGCCAGCAGTCCCCCCCCGCAGCGGGAGGCATTTAGGGAGCAGTTCTTC. This encodes CASSPPPQREAFREQFF.

This clonotype appeared many times. The CDR3 nucleotides are TGTGCCTGGAGTGTTGGTGTCGAGACAGATACGCAGTATTTT. Its protein is CAWSVGVETDTQYF. The V call is TRBV30, the J call TRBJ2-3; the D is unclear. V lost 0 bases, J lost 3 bases, and 10 bases lay in between. CDR1 GTSNPN and CDR2 SVGIG come from the germline V gene (reference sequence). This CDR3 is built from 14 residues.

J is TRBJ1-1 and V is TRBV28; D is unresolved. The germline V gene has CDR1 MDHEN and CDR2 SYDVKM. The V end was cut by 2 bases, the J end by 3 bases, with 22 bases between. The CDR3 runs 18 residues. CDR3 coding DNA: TGTGCCAGCAGTTTAGCCGCCTTCCAGTCCGTCATTCACACTGAAGCTTTCTTT. It is translated as CASSLAAFQSVIHTEAFF.

This clonotype appeared a few times. CDR3 sequence: CASSPPPSSTYEQYF. The CDR3 DNA sequence: TGTGCCAGCTCACCACCCCCTAGCTCGACCTACGAGCAGTACTTC. The J gene is TRBJ2-7, the V gene TRBV18; TRBD2 might be the D (5 bases). CDR1 and CDR2 (germline): KGHSH, LQKENI. This CDR3 contains 15 residues. The V end was cut by 0 bases, the J end by 2 bases, with 11 bases between. The full variable domain, with the rest looked up from reference TRBV18 and TRBJ2-7, is NAGVMQNPRHLVRRRGQEARLRCSPMKGHSHVYWYRQLPEEGLKFMVYLQKENIIDESGMPKERFSAEFPKEGPSILRIQQVVRGDSAAYFCASSPPPSSTYEQYFGPGTRLTVT.

This chain uses TRBV20-1 with TRBJ2-7; 9 bases are a match to TRBD1. CDR1 DFQATT and CDR2 SNEGSKA come from the germline V gene (reference sequence). V shed 3 bases and J 2 bases; nucleotides not matched to a gene: 5. The CDR3 runs 14 residues. The CDR3 bases are TGCAGTGCTAGTCCCGGGACAGGGCCCTACGAGCAGTACTTC. This gives the protein CSASPGTGPYEQYF.

This clonotype was counted ten times or more. V gene TRBV5-1 combines with J gene TRBJ1-2; 10 bases are shared with TRBD1. The CDR3 sequence is 15 residues long. The germline gives CDR1 SGHRS, CDR2 YFSETQ. Trimming took 0 bases from V and 4 from J; bases not matched to a gene: 3. The CDR3 here is CASSLATGGRYGYTF. CDR3 nucleotide sequence: TGCGCCAGCAGCTTGGCGACAGGGGGCCGCTATGGCTACACCTTC.

This clonotype was seen more than once but under ten times. The rearrangement uses TRBV3-1 and TRBJ1-6, with D possibly being TRBD1 (6 bases). Germline CDR1 and CDR2: LGHDT and YNNKEL (reference sequence). The CDR3 is 14 residues long. Trimming removed 10 bases from V and 7 bases from J, with 17 bases in between. The CDR3 protein is CATGQPGENSPLHF. The CDR3 region has the DNA TGTGCCACCGGCCAGCCAGGGGAAAATTCACCCCTCCACTTT.

The table lists this clonotype with many counts. The chain links TRBV6-1 to TRBJ2-1, with 13 bases matching TRBD2. CDR1 and CDR2 from the germline V gene are MNHNS and SASEGT. With V trimmed by 6 bases and J by 8 bases, 10 bases remained unmatched. The CDR3 runs to 16 residues. CDR3 DNA sequence: TGTGCCAGCAGGCATAGGACTAGCGGGAGAATCGATGAGCAGTTCTTC. Encoded protein: CASRHRTSGRIDEQFF.

This clonotype was counted many times. This chain uses TRBV7-2 with TRBJ2-7; no definite D call. V lost 0 bases to trimming and J lost 2 bases, with 5 bases between them. This CDR3 is 13 amino acids long. CDR1 and CDR2 (germline): SGHTA, FQGNSA. For the CDR3, the DNA is TGTGCCAGCAGCTTAGCGTGGGCCTACGAGCAGTACTTC. Translation: CASSLAWAYEQYF.

In its sample, this clonotype was seen many times. The genes are TRBV28 and TRBJ1-1, with D possibly matching TRBD1 (6 bases). CDR1 MDHEN and CDR2 SYDVKM come from the germline V gene. The CDR3 contains 14 residues. Deletions cut 6 bases from V and 6 bases from J, with 17 bases between. The CDR3, as DNA: TGTGCCAGCAGCCCTATTACAGGGTTTTCTGAAGCTTTCTTT. It yields the protein CASSPITGFSEAFF.

At least ten counts were recorded for this clonotype. The chain has TRBV12-3 or TRBV12-4 and TRBJ1-1; possibly TRBD1 for D (5 bases). This CDR3 region has 13 residues. V lost 8 bases to trimming and J lost 8 bases, with 18 bases between them. For the CDR3, the DNA is TGTGCCAGCTACAAGACGGGGGGGGAAGAAGCTTTCTTT. Amino acid sequence: CASYKTGGEEAFF.

The genes are TRBV6-6 and TRBJ2-2, with D unresolved. The CDR3 covers 13 residues. Trimming pared 0 bases from V and 6 bases from J, leaving 5 bases between. Per germline, CDR1 MNHNY and CDR2 SVGAGI (reference sequence). The CDR3 reads CASSYSGSGELFF. CDR3 sequence (DNA): TGTGCCAGCAGTTACTCGGGTTCCGGGGAGCTGTTTTTT.

This chain connects TRBV28 to TRBJ2-1; 16 bases fit TRBD2. This CDR3 comprises 20 residues. Germline CDR1 and CDR2: MDHEN and SYDVKM. V lost 3 bases, J lost 2 bases, and 10 bases stayed unmatched. The CDR3 here is CASSLLRPGTSGRAYNEQFF. The CDR3, as DNA: TGTGCCAGCAGTTTGCTCCGCCCCGGGACTAGCGGGAGGGCCTACAATGAGCAGTTCTTC.

Regarding this clonotype: This clone may be a read error of a much larger clone one base away. The chain links TRBV20-1 to TRBJ2-7, with TRBD2 matching 8 bases. The CDR3 loop spans 15 amino acids. Germline V gene lookup returns CDR1 DFQATT and CDR2 SNEGSKA (reference sequence). CDR3 sequence reads: CGARAGLASIYEQYF. CDR3 sequence (DNA): TGCGGTGCTAGAGCTGGACTAGCTTCTATCTACGAGCAGTACTTC.

Turning to this clonotype: Its ends do not fully match the called genes, so a read error is possible. The J gene is TRBJ2-5, the V gene TRBV20-1; D is unclear. The germline V gene encodes CDR1 DFQATT and CDR2 SNEGSKA (reference sequence). The CDR3 is made up of 12 amino acids. The CDR3 is CSAWRNQEAQYF. DNA for the CDR3: TGCAGTGCTTGGCGGAACCAAGAGGCCCAGTACTTC.

The table lists this clonotype with many counts. The chain recombines TRBV5-6 with TRBJ1-5; D gene ambiguous. The CDR3 sequence is 15 residues long. Trimming removed 0 bases at V and 6 bases at J, with 13 bases between. The germline V gene has CDR1 SGHDT and CDR2 YYEEEE. Here the CDR3 reads CASSLDGEGSQPQHF. CDR3 nucleotides: TGTGCCAGCAGCTTGGATGGGGAAGGGTCTCAGCCCCAGCATTTT. The full variable domain, with the rest looked up from reference TRBV5-6 and TRBJ1-5, is DAGVTQSPTHLIKTRGQQVTLRCSPKSGHDTVSWYQQALGQGPQFIFQYYEEEERQRGNFPDRFSGHQFPNYSSELNVNALLLGDSALYLCASSLDGEGSQPQHFGDGTRLSIL.

This clonotype has a single count. The chain couples TRBV18 to TRBJ2-7; no clear D gene. This CDR3 spans 14 amino acids. V gave up 0 bases and J gave up 3 bases, with 9 bases separating them. Germline V gene sequence: CDR1 KGHSH, CDR2 LQKENI. The CDR3 coding sequence is TGTGCCAGCTCACCACCAGAAGGGATCTACGAGCAGTACTTC. Translated: CASSPPEGIYEQYF.

Many counts were recorded for this clonotype. This chain uses TRBV28 with TRBJ1-1; D remains unclear. Trimming took off 1 base at V and 1 base at J, with 4 bases between the two ends. This CDR3 is built from 13 residues. Germline lookup yields CDR1 MDHEN and CDR2 SYDVKM. The CDR3: CASSLFPNTEAFF. In DNA, the CDR3 is TGTGCCAGCAGTTTATTTCCGAACACTGAAGCTTTCTTT. The full variable domain, its missing parts supplied by reference TRBV28 and TRBJ1-1, is DVKVTQSSRYLVKRTGEKVFLECVQDMDHENMFWYRQDPGLGLRLIYFSYDVKMKEKGDIPEGYSVSREKKERFSLILESASTNQTSMYLCASSLFPNTEAFFGQGTRLTVV.

This clonotype was picked up many times. The chain has TRBV5-1 and TRBJ1-1; 10 bases match TRBD1. The CDR3 spans 15 residues. The V and J ends lost 2 bases and 4 bases, in that order; junction bases with no gene match: 5. Germline V lookup: CDR1 SGHRS, CDR2 YFSETQ. The CDR3 DNA follows: TGCGCCAGCAGCTTAATATGGGACAGGGGCACTGAAGCTTTCTTT. Protein product: CASSLIWDRGTEAFF.

This clonotype has a count of ten or more. J is TRBJ2-5 and V is TRBV5-8; tentative D call: TRBD1 (5 bases). Trimming took 5 bases from V and 1 from J, leaving 12 bases between them. CDR1 SGHTS and CDR2 YDEGEE come from the germline V gene. The CDR3 contains 14 residues. CDR3 bases: TGTGCCAGCAGGTCAGGGCAGGTCCAAGAGACCCAGTACTTC. It is translated as CASRSGQVQETQYF.

On this clonotype: Just one base apart from a much larger clone, this may be a read error. The V call is TRBV18, the J call TRBJ2-1; D is unresolved. Germline V CDR1 and CDR2: KGHSH, LQKENI. This CDR3 region has 13 residues. The CDR3 DNA reads as TGTGCCAGCTCAGAAAGCTCCTCCAATGAGCAGTTCTTC. It specifies CASSESSSNEQFF.

V gene TRBV4-1 combines with J gene TRBJ2-5; possibly TRBD1 for D (6 bases). Trimming took 4 bases from V and 2 from J, leaving 11 bases between them. This CDR3 region has 14 residues. Germline V gene data show CDR1 as MGHRA and CDR2 as YSYEKL. CDR3 nucleotides: TGCGCCAGCAGCCGACAGGAGACGCAAGAGACCCAGTACTTC. The encoded protein is CASSRQETQETQYF.

This clonotype was picked up a small number of times. The V and J genes are TRBV30 and TRBJ1-2; D unclear. CDR1 GTSNPN and CDR2 SVGIG come from the germline V gene (reference sequence). The CDR3 length is 13 residues. The V end was cut by 3 bases, the J end by 3 bases, with 11 bases between. The CDR3 sequence: CAWSERLDYGYTF. CDR3 bases: TGTGCCTGGAGCGAGAGGCTGGACTATGGCTACACCTTC.